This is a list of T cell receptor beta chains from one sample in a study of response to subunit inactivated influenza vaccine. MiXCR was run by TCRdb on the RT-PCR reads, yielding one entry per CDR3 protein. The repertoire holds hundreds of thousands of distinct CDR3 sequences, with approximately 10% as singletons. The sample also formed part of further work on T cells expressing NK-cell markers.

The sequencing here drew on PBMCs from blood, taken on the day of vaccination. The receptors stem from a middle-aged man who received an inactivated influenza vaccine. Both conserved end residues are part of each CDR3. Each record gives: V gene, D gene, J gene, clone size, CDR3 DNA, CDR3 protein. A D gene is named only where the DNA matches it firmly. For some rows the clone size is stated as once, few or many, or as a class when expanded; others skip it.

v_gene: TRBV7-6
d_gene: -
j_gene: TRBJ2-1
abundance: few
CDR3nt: TGTGCCAGCAGCAGGTCGGGGGCAGGGGGGATCAATGAGCAGTTCTTC
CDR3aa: CASSRSGAGGINEQFF

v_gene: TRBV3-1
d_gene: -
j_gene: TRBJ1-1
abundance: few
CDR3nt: TGTGCCAGCAGCCAAGTTTCAGCCCGACTTCAGGGGAAAGCTTTCTTT
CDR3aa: CASSQVSARLQGKAFF

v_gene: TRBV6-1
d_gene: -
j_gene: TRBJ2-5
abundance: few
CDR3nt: TGTGCCAGCAGGAGGAGAGGGGAGACCCAGTACTTC
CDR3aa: CASRRRGETQYF

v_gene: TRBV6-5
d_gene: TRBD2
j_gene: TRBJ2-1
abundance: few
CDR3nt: TGTGCCAGCAGTTACTCGCCAAGCGGGAGTAAGGGTGAGCAGTTCTTC
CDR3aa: CASSYSPSGSKGEQFF

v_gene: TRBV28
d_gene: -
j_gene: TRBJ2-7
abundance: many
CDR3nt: TGTGCCAGCAGTCAACTAAGCGCACAATACTACGAGCAGTACTTC
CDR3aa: CASSQLSAQYYEQYF

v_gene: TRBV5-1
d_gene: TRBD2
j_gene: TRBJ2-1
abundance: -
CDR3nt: TGCGCCAGCAGCTGGGGGACTAGCGGGGGAGTCGATGAGCAGTTCTTC
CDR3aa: CASSWGTSGGVDEQFF

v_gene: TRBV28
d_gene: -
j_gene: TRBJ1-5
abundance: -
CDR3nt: TGTGCCAGCAGCCGGACATCTCAGCCCCAGCATTTT
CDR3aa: CASSRTSQPQHF

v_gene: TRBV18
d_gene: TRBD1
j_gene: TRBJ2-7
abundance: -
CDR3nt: TGTGCCAGCTCACCCGGCCGTGGACAGGTTGGGGTCTACGAGCAGTACTTC
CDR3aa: CASSPGRGQVGVYEQYF

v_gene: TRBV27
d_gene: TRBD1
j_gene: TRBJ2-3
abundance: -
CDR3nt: TGTGCCAGCAGTCGGGACAGATCTATAGATACGCAGTATTTT
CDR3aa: CASSRDRSIDTQYF

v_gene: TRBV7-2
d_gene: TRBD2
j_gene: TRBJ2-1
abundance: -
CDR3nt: TGTGCCAGCAGCTTCGAGGGACTAGCGGGATACAATGAGCAGTTCTTC
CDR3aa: CASSFEGLAGYNEQFF

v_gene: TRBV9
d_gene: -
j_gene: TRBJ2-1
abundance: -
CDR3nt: TGTGCCAGCAGCGTAGCACAGGGATCGTGGAATGAGCAGTTCTTC
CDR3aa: CASSVAQGSWNEQFF

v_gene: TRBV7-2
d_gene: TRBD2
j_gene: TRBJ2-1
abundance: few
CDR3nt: TGTGCCAGCAGCCCGGTAGCGGGAGTGGGGGAGTTCTTC
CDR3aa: CASSPVAGVGEFF

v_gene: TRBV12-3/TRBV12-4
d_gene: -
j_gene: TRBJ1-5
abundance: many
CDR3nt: TGTGCCAGCAGCGTAGAGTATAGCAATCAGCCCCAGCATTTT
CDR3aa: CASSVEYSNQPQHF

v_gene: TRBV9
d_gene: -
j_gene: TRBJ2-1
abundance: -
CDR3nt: TGTGCCAGCAGCTCTTGGACAGATAATGAGCAGTTCTTC
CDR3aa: CASSSWTDNEQFF

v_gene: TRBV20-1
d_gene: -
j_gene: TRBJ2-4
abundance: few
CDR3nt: TGCAGTGTCGATGGGCTAGCCAAAAACATTCAGTACTTC
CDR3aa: CSVDGLAKNIQYF

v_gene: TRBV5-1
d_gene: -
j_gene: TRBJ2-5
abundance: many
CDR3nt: TGCGCCAGCAGCTTGGCTGCGCAAGAGACCCAGTACTTC
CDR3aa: CASSLAAQETQYF

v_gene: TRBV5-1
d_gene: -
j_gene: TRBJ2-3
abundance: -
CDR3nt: TGCGCCAGCAGCCCCGCATCGGGGGGCCCGACGCAGTATTTT
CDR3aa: CASSPASGGPTQYF

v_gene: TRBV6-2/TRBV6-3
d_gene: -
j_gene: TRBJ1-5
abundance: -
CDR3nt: TGTGCCAGCACCCACGGGGGGTCCCAGCATTTT
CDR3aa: CASTHGGSQHF

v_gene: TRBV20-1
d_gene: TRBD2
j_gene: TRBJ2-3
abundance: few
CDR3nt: TGCAGTGCTGCTAGCGGGTGGACAGATACGCAGTATTTT
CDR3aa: CSAASGWTDTQYF

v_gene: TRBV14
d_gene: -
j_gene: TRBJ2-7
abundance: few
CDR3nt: TGTGCCAGCAGCCAAGGATCTAACAGGTTTCAGATTTTTCGGACCTACGAGCAGTACTTC
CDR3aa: CASSQGSNRFQIFRTYEQYF

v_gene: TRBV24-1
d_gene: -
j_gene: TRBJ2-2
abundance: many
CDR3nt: TGTGCCACCAGTTCCCAGGCTAACACCGGGGAGCTGTTTTTT
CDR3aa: CATSSQANTGELFF

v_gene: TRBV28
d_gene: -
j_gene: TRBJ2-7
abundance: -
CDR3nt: TGTGCCAGCAGTTTTTTCGGCGGGACAACCTCCTACGAGCAGTACTTC
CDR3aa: CASSFFGGTTSYEQYF

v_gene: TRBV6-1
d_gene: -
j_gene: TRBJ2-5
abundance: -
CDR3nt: TGTGCCAGCAGCACCGAATTCTGGGAGACCCAGTACTTC
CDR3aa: CASSTEFWETQYF

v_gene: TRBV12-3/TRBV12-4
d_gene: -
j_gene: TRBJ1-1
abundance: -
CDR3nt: TGTGCCAGCAGTTCGACAGGCCTGAACACTGAAGCTTTCTTT
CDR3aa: CASSSTGLNTEAFF

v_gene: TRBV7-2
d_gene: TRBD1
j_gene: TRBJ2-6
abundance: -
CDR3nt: TGTGCCAGCAGCAAGCAGGGGGTGGTGTCTGGGGCCAACGTCCTGACTTTC
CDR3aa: CASSKQGVVSGANVLTF

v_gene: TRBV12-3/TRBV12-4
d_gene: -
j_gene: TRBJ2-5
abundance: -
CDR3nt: TGTGCCAGCAGACGACAGGATTTGTACCAAGAGACCCAGTACTTC
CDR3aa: CASRRQDLYQETQYF

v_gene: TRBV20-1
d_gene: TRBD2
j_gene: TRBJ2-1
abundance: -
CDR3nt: TGCTGTGCTAAAACCGGGACTAGCGCCCACAATGAGCAGTTCTTC
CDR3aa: CCAKTGTSAHNEQFF

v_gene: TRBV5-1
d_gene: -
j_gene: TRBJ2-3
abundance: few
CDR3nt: TGCGCCAGCAGCTTGGATGGGGGCTCGTACGATACGCAGTATTTT
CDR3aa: CASSLDGGSYDTQYF

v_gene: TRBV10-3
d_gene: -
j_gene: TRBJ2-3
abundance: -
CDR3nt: TGTGCCATCAGTCACAGGGACCCAGATACGCAGTATTTT
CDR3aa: CAISHRDPDTQYF

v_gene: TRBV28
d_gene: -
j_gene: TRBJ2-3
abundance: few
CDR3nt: TGTGCCAGCAGTTCCGTTGACTTTTCGGGCACAGATACGCAGTATTTT
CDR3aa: CASSSVDFSGTDTQYF